This entry describes one T cell receptor beta chain. Its cognate antigen is unknown. At collection, donors were nominally healthy, but unrecorded immune exposures were probable. PCR primers comprised 60 Vbeta and 13 Jbeta primers. Method: immunoSEQ multiplex PCR; TCRdb's copy keeps in-frame clones and lacks some. The data contain about 160,000 clones, about 76% of them singletons. This sample stems from a study of cytomegalovirus exposure and HLA in healthy donors. Study conclusions and caveats: Cytomegalovirus association was assigned to around 150 TCR beta chains. Researchers had no immune exposure information except CMV serostatus available. A later analysis reportedly identified an Asian-associated ancestry cluster as carrying fewer N-insertions than the 666-donor mean.

V trimming: 0 bases; J trimming: 4 bases; junction bases outside the gene matches: 7. The CDR3 has 16 residues. In germline, CDR1 is SGHDN, CDR2 FVKESK. V and J are TRBV14 and TRBJ2-7; 9 bases are a match to TRBD1. The sample was PBMCs. The receptor was isolated from a female donor in good health and CMV-seronegative. This CDR3 is CASSQDLGDRVYEQYF. The CDR3, as DNA: TGTGCCAGCAGCCAAGATCTGGGGGACAGGGTGTACGAGCAGTACTTC. Using reference TRBV14 and TRBJ2-7 for the parts outside the CDR3, the full variable domain is EAGVTQFPSHSVIEKGQTVTLRCDPISGHDNLYWYRRVMGKEIKFLLHFVKESKQDESGMPNNRFLAERTGGTYSTLKVQPAELEDSGVYFCASSQDLGDRVYEQYFGPGTRLTVT.